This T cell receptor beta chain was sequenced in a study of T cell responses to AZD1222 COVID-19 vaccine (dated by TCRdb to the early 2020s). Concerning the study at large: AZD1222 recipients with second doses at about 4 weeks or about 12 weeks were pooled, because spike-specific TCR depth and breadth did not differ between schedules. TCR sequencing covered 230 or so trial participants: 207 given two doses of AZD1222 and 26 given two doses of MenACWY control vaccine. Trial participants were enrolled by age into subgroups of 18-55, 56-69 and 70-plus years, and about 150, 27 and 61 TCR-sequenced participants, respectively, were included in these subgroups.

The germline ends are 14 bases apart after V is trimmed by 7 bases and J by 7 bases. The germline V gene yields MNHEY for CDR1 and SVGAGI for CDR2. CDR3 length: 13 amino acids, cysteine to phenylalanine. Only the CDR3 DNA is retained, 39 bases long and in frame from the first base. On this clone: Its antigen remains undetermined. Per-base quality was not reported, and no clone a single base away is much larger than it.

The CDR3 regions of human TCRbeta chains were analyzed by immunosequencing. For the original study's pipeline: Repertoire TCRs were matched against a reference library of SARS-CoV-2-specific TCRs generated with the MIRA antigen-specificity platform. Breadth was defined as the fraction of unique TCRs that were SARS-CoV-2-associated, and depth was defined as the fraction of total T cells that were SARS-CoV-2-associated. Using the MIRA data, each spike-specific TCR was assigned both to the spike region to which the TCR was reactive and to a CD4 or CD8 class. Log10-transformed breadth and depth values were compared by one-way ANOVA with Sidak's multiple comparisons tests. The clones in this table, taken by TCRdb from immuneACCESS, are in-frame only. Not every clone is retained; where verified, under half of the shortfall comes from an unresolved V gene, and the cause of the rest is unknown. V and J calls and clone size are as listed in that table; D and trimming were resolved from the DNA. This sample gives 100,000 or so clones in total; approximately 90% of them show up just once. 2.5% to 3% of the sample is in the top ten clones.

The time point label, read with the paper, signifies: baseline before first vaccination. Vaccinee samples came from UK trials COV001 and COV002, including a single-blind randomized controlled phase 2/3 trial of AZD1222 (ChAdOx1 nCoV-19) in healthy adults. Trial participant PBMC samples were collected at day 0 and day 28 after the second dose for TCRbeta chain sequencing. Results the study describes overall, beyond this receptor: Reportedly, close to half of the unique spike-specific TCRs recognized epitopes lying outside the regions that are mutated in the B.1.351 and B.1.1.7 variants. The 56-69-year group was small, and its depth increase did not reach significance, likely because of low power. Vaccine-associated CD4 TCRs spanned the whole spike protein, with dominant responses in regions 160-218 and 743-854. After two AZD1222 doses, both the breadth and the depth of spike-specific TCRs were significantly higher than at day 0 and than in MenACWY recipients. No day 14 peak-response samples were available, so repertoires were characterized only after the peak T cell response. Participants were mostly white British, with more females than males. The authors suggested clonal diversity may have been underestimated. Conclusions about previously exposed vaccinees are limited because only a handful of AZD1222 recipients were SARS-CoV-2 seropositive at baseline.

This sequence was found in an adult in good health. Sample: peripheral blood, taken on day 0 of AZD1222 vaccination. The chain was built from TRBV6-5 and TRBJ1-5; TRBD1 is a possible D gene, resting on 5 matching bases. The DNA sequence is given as TGTGCCAGCACCAACCCGAGGGGACAGCCCCAGCATTTT. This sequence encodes CASTNPRGQPQHF.